This T cell receptor beta chain was observed in a study of blood T cell repertoires in COVID-19. The overall study: Sources were T cells, B-cell-depleted T cells, or PBMCs; the material itself was cDNA or gDNA.

Sequencing was performed with immunoSEQ multiplex PCR; in TCRdb, only in-frame clones are kept and a portion is missing. The data show roughly 120,000 clones, around 78% seen once. With 10 bases removed from V and 1 base from J, the gap between germline ends came to 18 bases. The CDR3 consists of 15 residues. In germline, CDR1 is WNHNN, CDR2 SYGVQD (reference sequence). The sequenced material came from peripheral blood. The TCR comes from a woman in her sixties with acute or convalescent COVID-19. The genes are TRBV10-1 and TRBJ2-3; perhaps TRBD2 as D (7 bases). CDR3 bases: TGCGCCACCCGGGAGGAGGACAGACGCACAGATACGCAGTATTTT. Its protein is CATREEDRRTDTQYF.